Detailed here is one TCR beta chain. Germline CDR1 SGDLS, CDR2 YYNGEE. J lost 9 bases, V lost 0 bases, and 12 bases had no gene match. This CDR3 is built from 16 residues. The sample comes from a study of blood T cell repertoires in COVID-19. Repertoires were generated with immunoSEQ multiplex PCR, while TCRdb's copy carries only in-frame clones and drops some. Of around 95,000 clones in the sample, approximately 90% were seen once. The receptor comes from a man aged 45-65 years with active COVID-19. This chain links TRBV9 with TRBJ1-2, with TRBD1 matching over 9 bases. Material: peripheral blood. DNA of the CDR3: TGTGCCAGCAGCGTAGGATTGGACGCGGGACAGGGCCGCTACACCTTC. Its translation is CASSVGLDAGQGRYTF.